This TCR beta chain was identified in a study of cytomegalovirus exposure and HLA in healthy donors. Study overall: A prior study identified just under 120 million unique TCR beta sequences from about 180 million T cells.

Findings and limits, study-wide: A list of around 160 TCR beta chains associated with cytomegalovirus was given. Segments of the TCR beta V type were, in most cases, productive about 87% or about 30% of the time in an earlier analysis.

Germline V gives CDR1 MNHNY, CDR2 SVGAGI (reference sequence). The V end lost 0 bases, the J end lost 6 bases, and 6 bases lay between the germline ends. The CDR3 consists of 13 residues. Details on this clone: As yet, its antigen is unknown.

The PCR ran on 60 Vbeta and 13 Jbeta primers. Generated by immunoSEQ multiplex PCR, the TCRdb table keeps only in-frame clones and is missing some. The repertoire consists of more than 200,000 clones, with about 83% occurring once and the leading ten covering about 1.4%. Source material: PBMCs. The TCR was taken from a girl aged 10-17 years in good health and CMV-seronegative. The gene calls are TRBV6-6 and TRBJ2-1; D gene unclear. The CDR3 sequence is CASSYSRFNEQFF. CDR3 in DNA: TGTGCCAGCAGTTACTCTCGTTTCAATGAGCAGTTCTTC.